The 26 T cell receptor beta chains below come from one sample, sequenced in a study of response to subunit inactivated influenza vaccine. One entry per CDR3 protein results from TCRdb running MiXCR on the RT-PCR reads. Of more than 550,000 distinct CDR3 sequences listed, 10% to 15% are singletons. The sequences come from PBMCs from blood, collected on the day of vaccination. The receptors come from a man in his forties or fifties who received an inactivated influenza vaccine.

In this sample, this clonotype turned up a few times. V and J are TRBV6-5 and TRBJ1-2; D gene unclear. The length of the CDR3 is 13 residues. CDR1 and CDR2 from the germline V gene are MNHEY and SVGAGI. The V end was cut by 4 bases, the J end by 6 bases, with 12 bases between. The CDR3 protein is CASSSRAIHGYTF. Written as DNA, the CDR3 is TGTGCCAGCAGTTCCCGGGCCATCCATGGCTACACCTTC.

The chain combines TRBV12-3 or TRBV12-4 with TRBJ1-5; no reliable D call. The CDR3 runs 16 residues. V gave up 5 bases and J gave up 3 bases, with 17 bases separating them. The CDR3 is CASSPGIGRNNQPQHF. CDR3 nucleotide sequence: TGTGCCAGCAGTCCCGGGATAGGGCGTAACAATCAGCCCCAGCATTTT.

This clonotype was picked up a small number of times. The chain couples TRBV20-1 to TRBJ2-7; D not resolved. The V end lost 8 bases, the J end lost 3 bases, and 14 bases lay between the germline ends. The CDR3 consists of 12 residues. Germline CDR1 reads DFQATT; CDR2 reads SNEGSKA (reference sequence). The CDR3: CSTPDGGYEQYF. CDR3 bases: TGCAGTACCCCCGACGGTGGCTACGAGCAGTACTTC.

This clonotype occurred a few times. This rearrangement joins TRBV27 to TRBJ1-5; D gene uncertain. V dropped 7 bases and J dropped 7 bases, with 20 bases sitting between them. This CDR3 is 15 amino acids long. The germline V gene encodes CDR1 MNHEY and CDR2 SMNVEV (reference sequence). Written as DNA, the CDR3 is TGTGCCAGCAAGATGGAAGCCAGGTCGGACCAGCCCCAGCATTTT. Its translation is CASKMEARSDQPQHF.

This clonotype showed up many times. The V call is TRBV5-1, the J call TRBJ1-1; TRBD1 matches at 10 bases. V shed 2 bases and J 1 base; nucleotides not matched to a gene: 8. CDR1 SGHRS and CDR2 YFSETQ come from the germline V gene. This CDR3 region has 17 residues. CDR3 amino acids: CASSFGTGAGPNTEAFF. In nucleotides, the CDR3 is TGCGCCAGCAGCTTCGGGACAGGGGCCGGGCCGAACACTGAAGCTTTCTTT.

J is TRBJ2-7 and V is TRBV5-1, with 12 nucleotides matching TRBD2. Germline V gene sequence: CDR1 SGHRS, CDR2 YFSETQ. After removal of 1 base from V and 7 bases from J, the junction contained 9 bases not matched to a gene. The CDR3 runs to 16 residues. CDR3 in amino acids: CASSLLAGGPRNEQYF. The CDR3 DNA reads as TGCGCCAGCAGCTTGCTAGCGGGAGGGCCAAGGAATGAGCAGTACTTC.

The genes are TRBV24-1 and TRBJ2-7, with D perhaps matching TRBD1 (6 bases). The CDR3 is 15 amino acids. Per the germline V gene, CDR1 is KGHDR and CDR2 is SFDVKD. The V end lost 2 bases, the J end lost 4 bases, and 14 bases lay between the germline ends. In DNA form, the CDR3 reads TGTGCCACCAGTGATTCCCGGGACACTCAATACGAGCAGTACTTC. Protein product: CATSDSRDTQYEQYF.

This chain links TRBV5-4 with TRBJ2-5; no clear D. There are 15 residues in the CDR3. Trimming stripped 4 bases from V and 2 bases from J, with 15 bases between. Germline V gene lookup returns CDR1 SGHNT and CDR2 YYREEE (reference sequence). In DNA, the CDR3 is TGTGCCAGCAGCCCGGACGGATCCCTTCAAGAGACCCAGTACTTC. Its translation is CASSPDGSLQETQYF. Drawing the rest from reference TRBV5-4 and TRBJ2-5, the complete variable domain is ETGVTQSPTHLIKTRGQQVTLRCSSQSGHNTVSWYQQALGQGPQFIFQYYREEENGRGNFPPRFSGLQFPNYSSELNVNALELDDSALYLCASSPDGSLQETQYFGPGTRLLVL.

The chain joins TRBV6-2 or TRBV6-3 to TRBJ2-4; perhaps TRBD1 as D (6 bases). V shed 10 bases and J shed 9 bases, with 28 bases lying between them. Germline CDR1 and CDR2: MNHEY and SVGEGT. CDR3 size: 16 residues. CDR3 sequence (DNA): TGTGCCACCCGGACTGGGGGCTTGAATTCCCGCAGCATTCAGTACTTC. It codes for CATRTGGLNSRSIQYF.

The chain is built from TRBV18 and TRBJ2-7; D ambiguous. The CDR3 loop spans 13 amino acids. Trimming took 2 bases from V and 6 from J, leaving 11 bases between them. Germline V gives CDR1 KGHSH, CDR2 LQKENI. CDR3 amino acids: CASSPTSTSEQYF. The CDR3 bases are TGTGCCAGCTCACCAACAAGTACCTCCGAGCAGTACTTC. Variable domain in full (rest from reference TRBV18 and TRBJ2-7): NAGVMQNPRHLVRRRGQEARLRCSPMKGHSHVYWYRQLPEEGLKFMVYLQKENIIDESGMPKERFSAEFPKEGPSILRIQQVVRGDSAAYFCASSPTSTSEQYFGPGTRLTVT.

This chain joins TRBV4-2 and TRBJ2-3; no clear D. Trimming cost V 0 bases and J 6 bases, with 13 bases left between them. Germline V lookup: CDR1 LGHNA, CDR2 YNFKEQ. The CDR3 is 15 residues long. CDR3 sequence: CASSQDSNGYDTQYF. In nucleotides, the CDR3 is TGTGCCAGCAGCCAAGATAGTAATGGTTACGATACGCAGTATTTT.

V gene TRBV5-1 combines with J gene TRBJ2-7; no firm D call. Germline V gene lookup returns CDR1 SGHRS and CDR2 YFSETQ. The germline V and J ends were trimmed by 0 bases and 5 bases, with 6 bases remaining between them. The CDR3 runs to 12 residues. In DNA, the CDR3 is TGCGCCAGCAGCTTGGACTGGAACGAGCAGTACTTC. It encodes CASSLDWNEQYF.

This clonotype was seen more than once but under ten times. This chain joins TRBV6-5 and TRBJ2-5; 12 bases are a match to TRBD2. Germline CDR1 MNHEY, CDR2 SVGAGI. This CDR3 contains 17 residues. J gave up 4 bases and V 0 bases, and 6 bases lay outside the gene matches. CDR3 coding DNA: TGTGCCAGCAGTTACTCGGCTCTAGCGGGGGGGCCAGAGACCCAGTACTTC. Residues: CASSYSALAGGPETQYF.

This clonotype turned up a few times. The chain recombines TRBV5-1 with TRBJ2-5, with D possibly being TRBD1 (5 bases). V lost 4 bases, J lost 3 bases, and 13 bases lay in between. Germline assignment: CDR1 SGHRS and CDR2 YFSETQ. This CDR3 region has 14 residues. The CDR3 sequence is CASSLLPGKETQYF. The CDR3 DNA reads TGCGCCAGCAGCCTCTTACCAGGGAAAGAGACCCAGTACTTC. Full variable domain (missing parts from reference TRBV5-1 and TRBJ2-5): KAGVTQTPRYLIKTRGQQVTLSCSPISGHRSVSWYQQTPGQGLQFLFEYFSETQRNKGNFPGRFSGRQFSNSRSEMNVSTLELGDSALYLCASSLLPGKETQYFGPGTRLLVL.

The V and J genes are TRBV20-1 and TRBJ2-3; TRBD2 might be the D (6 bases). The CDR3 is 14 amino acids. Deletions cut 3 bases from V and 5 bases from J, with 15 bases between. From germline, CDR1 is DFQATT and CDR2 SNEGSKA (reference sequence). CDR3 protein: CSASVDYLEDTQYF. In nucleotides, the CDR3 is TGCAGTGCTAGCGTGGACTACCTCGAAGATACGCAGTATTTT.

This clonotype was picked up a small number of times. The rearrangement joins TRBV5-5 to TRBJ2-3; D is ambiguous. V lost 0 bases, J lost 6 bases, and 8 bases lay in between. The CDR3 length is 13 residues. From germline, CDR1 is SGHKS and CDR2 YYEKEE (reference sequence). The CDR3 reads CASSLEIRDTQYF. The CDR3 DNA sequence: TGTGCCAGCAGCTTGGAGATCAGGGATACGCAGTATTTT.

This clonotype was detected many times. The CDR3 DNA sequence: TGTGCCAGCAGCGTAGGCAGGGTAACGGCCCCCCACTCAGAGGAGCAGTACTTC. Translated: CASSVGRVTAPHSEEQYF. The V and J genes are TRBV9 and TRBJ2-7, with D tentatively TRBD1 (5 bases). Trimming took 0 bases from V and 7 from J, leaving 26 bases between them. Germline loops: CDR1 SGDLS, CDR2 YYNGEE. The CDR3 runs 18 residues.

This clonotype was found a few times. J is TRBJ2-3 and V is TRBV27, with D possibly matching TRBD1 (6 bases). The CDR3 runs 14 residues. CDR1 MNHEY and CDR2 SMNVEV come from the germline V gene (reference sequence). The germline V and J ends were trimmed by 1 base and 4 bases, with 9 bases remaining between them. For the CDR3, the DNA is TGTGCCAGCAGTTTATTGGGGGCACCAGATACGCAGTATTTT. Residues: CASSLLGAPDTQYF.

This clonotype was counted between two and nine times. The rearrangement links TRBV19 to TRBJ1-5; the D gene is possibly TRBD1 (5 bases). Looked up from germline, CDR1 is LNHDA and CDR2 is SQIVND (reference sequence). Trimming took off 3 bases at V and 2 bases at J, with 8 bases between the two ends. The CDR3 totals 14 residues. This CDR3 is CASSMGVGNQPQHF. In DNA form, the CDR3 reads TGTGCCAGTAGTATGGGGGTTGGCAATCAGCCCCAGCATTTT. The entire variable domain, with the rest obtained from reference TRBV19 and TRBJ1-5, is as follows: DGGITQSPKYLFRKEGQNVTLSCEQNLNHDAMYWYRQDPGQGLRLIYYSQIVNDFQKGDIAEGYSVSREKKESFPLTVTSAQKNPTAFYLCASSMGVGNQPQHFGDGTRLSIL.

CDR3 in amino acids: CASSPRAGSSYEQYF. The CDR3 DNA is TGTGCCAGCAGCCCCCGCGCGGGGAGTTCCTACGAGCAGTACTTC. The genes are TRBV14 and TRBJ2-7; D may be TRBD2 (6 bases). Germline V gene data show CDR1 as SGHDN and CDR2 as FVKESK. The CDR3 loop spans 15 amino acids. V was trimmed by 4 bases and J by 1 base, leaving 14 bases between them.

This chain uses TRBV20-1 with TRBJ2-3, with TRBD2 matching over 8 bases. There are 15 residues in the CDR3. The ends lost 3 bases at V and 6 bases at J; junction bases unmatched: 11. Germline V gives CDR1 DFQATT, CDR2 SNEGSKA (reference sequence). The chain's CDR3 is CSARRASGSTDTQYF. The CDR3 nucleotides are TGCAGTGCTAGGAGGGCCAGCGGGAGTACTGATACGCAGTATTTT.

This clonotype has a handful of counts. The V and J genes are TRBV19 and TRBJ2-1, with 11 bases lining up with TRBD2. The CDR3 contains 16 residues. In germline, CDR1 is LNHDA, CDR2 SQIVND (reference sequence). Trimming at V came to 3 bases and at J to 4 bases, leaving 5 bases not matched to a gene. The CDR3, as DNA: TGTGCCAGTAGTATCTACTCTAGCGGGGGGTACAATGAGCAGTTCTTC. As protein: CASSIYSSGGYNEQFF.

This clonotype was recorded a few times. The V and J genes are TRBV7-6 and TRBJ2-3; 7 bases agree with TRBD2. CDR1 is SGHVS, CDR2 FNYEAQ, per germline. The V gene end was trimmed by 2 bases and the J gene end by 4 bases; junction bases not matched to a gene: 3. The CDR3 is made up of 14 amino acids. This chain's CDR3 is CASSLIAGADTQYF. CDR3 sequence (DNA): TGTGCCAGCAGCTTAATCGCGGGGGCAGATACGCAGTATTTT.

This rearrangement joins TRBV21-1 to TRBJ2-1; the table assigns TRBD1, which was not confirmed against the DNA. TRBV21-1 is tagged as a pseudogene. This CDR3 is built from 18 residues. CDR3 sequence: CASSTPRGGGATYNEQFF. The DNA for the CDR3 is TGTGCCAGCAGCACCCCCCGGGGGGGCGGGGCAACGTACAATGAGCAGTTCTTC.

This clonotype was counted between two and nine times. The V and J genes are TRBV29-1 and TRBJ1-2, with 7 nucleotides matching TRBD1. This CDR3 contains 13 residues. After removal of 5 bases from V and 5 bases from J, the junction contained 8 bases not matched to a gene. Germline V gives CDR1 SQVTM, CDR2 ANQGSEA. Here the CDR3 reads CSVKPGGGYGYTF. CDR3 sequence (DNA): TGCAGCGTTAAGCCAGGGGGAGGATATGGCTACACCTTC.

The J gene is TRBJ2-3, the V gene TRBV5-1; D uncertain. V gave up 0 bases and J gave up 2 bases, with 10 bases separating them. The length of the CDR3 is 15 residues. The germline V gene encodes CDR1 SGHRS and CDR2 YFSETQ. In DNA, the CDR3 is TGCGCCAGCAGCTTGGTGGCAGGTCCCACAGATACGCAGTATTTT. Translating gives CASSLVAGPTDTQYF.